This T cell receptor beta chain appears in the sequencing data of a study of cytomegalovirus exposure and HLA in healthy donors. As regards this clone: One end of the junction is discordant with germline, which a read error may explain.

CDR1 and CDR2 from the germline V gene are SEHNR and FQNEAQ (reference sequence). The CDR3 consists of 17 residues. Researchers ran the PCR with 60 Vbeta and 13 Jbeta primers. TCRdb keeps only in-frame clones here, not all; method: immunoSEQ multiplex PCR. The data show 200,000 to 250,000 clones, with roughly 80% seen just once and 15% to 17% held by the top ten. The sample was PBMCs. This sequence joins TRBV7-9 and TRBJ2-7; TRBD1 agrees at 9 bases. The sequence came from a middle-aged man in good health and CMV-seronegative. CDR3: CSSSQHPPGQGWREQYF. As DNA, the CDR3 is TGTTCCAGCAGCCAACACCCCCCAGGACAGGGGTGGCGCGAGCAGTACTTC.